This TCR beta chain comes out of a study of cytomegalovirus exposure and HLA in healthy donors. CDR1 and CDR2 (germline): KGHSH, LQKENI. The CDR3 loop spans 14 amino acids. The V gene lost 3 bases and the J gene lost 0 bases, with 8 bases spanning the gap. About this clone itself: The antigen is not known.

PCR amplification relied on 60 Vbeta primers (plus 13 Jbeta primers). Sequencing used immunoSEQ multiplex PCR; TCRdb keeps in-frame clones, though not all of them. Of roughly 80,000 clones in the sample, about 68% were seen once. Those who donated were healthy bone marrow donors. Study-level findings and limits: Sequence variants that were highly shared formed a cluster that was likely a sequencing artifact. TRBV6-2, TRBV6-3 and some other V segments were excluded as indistinguishable.

The sequence derives from a woman between 45 and 60 years old in good health and CMV-seropositive. The sample taken for sequencing was PBMCs. This rearrangement joins TRBV18 to TRBJ2-5; D gene unclear. CDR3 protein: CASSPMEYQETQYF. The CDR3 nucleotides read TGTGCCAGCTCACCGATGGAGTACCAAGAGACCCAGTACTTC. Full variable domain (rest looked up from reference TRBV18 and TRBJ2-5): NAGVMQNPRHLVRRRGQEARLRCSPMKGHSHVYWYRQLPEEGLKFMVYLQKENIIDESGMPKERFSAEFPKEGPSILRIQQVVRGDSAAYFCASSPMEYQETQYFGPGTRLLVL.